Below are 12 T cell receptor beta chains sequenced from a single sample in a study of blood T cell repertoires in COVID-19. Clones were read by immunoSEQ multiplex PCR, and TCRdb kept only the in-frame ones, dropping some. The table records about 160,000 clones, roughly nine tenths of them present only once. The sample comprised peripheral blood. The receptors were sampled from a man aged 60 to 69 with acute or convalescent COVID-19.

This clone has just one count. This sequence joins TRBV5-1 and TRBJ1-1, with D unresolved. Germline V gene data show CDR1 as SGHRS and CDR2 as YFSETQ. V lost 1 base, J lost 1 base, and 14 bases lay in between. This CDR3 has 16 amino acids. DNA of the CDR3: TGCGCCAGCAGCTTGAAATGGGGAGAGGGGAACACTGAAGCTTTCTTT. Translated, it gives CASSLKWGEGNTEAFF.

J is TRBJ2-7 and V is TRBV20-1; TRBD2 agrees at 9 bases. The length of the CDR3 is 18 residues. Germline CDR1 is DFQATT and CDR2 is SNEGSKA (reference sequence). J gave up 8 bases and V 3 bases, and 23 bases lay outside the gene matches. Written as DNA, the CDR3 is TGCAGTGCTAGTAGGAGTAGCGGGGGACTTTGGGCCGGGGGCCAGCAGTACTTC. It encodes CSASRSSGGLWAGGQQYF.

CDR3 sequence reads: CASSLYDQGIERGSPLHF. The CDR3 coding sequence is TGTGCCAGCAGCTTATATGACCAGGGGATTGAAAGAGGTTCACCCCTCCACTTT. The chain has TRBV11-2 and TRBJ1-6; TRBD1 might be the D (6 bases). This CDR3 region has 18 residues. The V end lost 2 bases, the J end lost 9 bases, and 23 bases lay between the germline ends. Germline CDR1 reads SGHAT; CDR2 reads FQNNGV.

The V call is TRBV7-2, the J call TRBJ2-3, with 8 bases matching TRBD1. This CDR3 has 14 amino acids. The V gene end was trimmed by 4 bases and the J gene end by 4 bases; junction bases not matched to a gene: 4. CDR1 and CDR2 from the germline V gene are SGHTA and FQGNSA. CDR3 bases: TGTGCCAGCAGCTGGACAGGGACGGCAGATACGCAGTATTTT. Protein product: CASSWTGTADTQYF.

Only one count was recorded for this clone. V gene TRBV29-1 combines with J gene TRBJ1-2, with D unclear. This CDR3 has 13 amino acids. The germline V gene has CDR1 SQVTM and CDR2 ANQGSEA. The germline V and J ends were trimmed by 3 bases and 2 bases, with 10 bases remaining between them. CDR3 in amino acids: CSVDQAVNYGYTF. The CDR3 coding sequence is TGCAGCGTTGATCAGGCAGTGAACTATGGCTACACCTTC.

V is TRBV5-1 and J is TRBJ2-7; 7 nucleotides line up with TRBD2. V gave up 4 bases and J gave up 3 bases; unmatched junction bases: 7. The V gene's germline CDR1 is SGHRS and CDR2 YFSETQ. This CDR3 is built from 14 residues. The CDR3 coding sequence is TGCGCCAGCAGCCGGGGGGATGCCTTCTACGAGCAGTACTTC. This sequence encodes CASSRGDAFYEQYF.

The V and J genes are TRBV28 and TRBJ1-3; a possible D gene is TRBD1 (5 bases). Germline V gene data show CDR1 as MDHEN and CDR2 as SYDVKM. Trimming cost V 5 bases and J 2 bases, with 10 bases left between them. The CDR3 is 14 amino acids. The CDR3 protein is CASSPPGTGNTIYF. The CDR3 DNA reads as TGTGCCAGCAGTCCCCCAGGGACTGGAAACACCATATATTTT.

The gene calls are TRBV18 and TRBJ1-6, with no clear D. V was clipped by 3 bases and J by 9 bases, with 12 bases between them. The germline V gene has CDR1 KGHSH and CDR2 LQKENI. CDR3 length: 14 residues. CDR3 in DNA: TGTGCCAGCTCACCGGAGACCGCTCTTTCACCCCTCCACTTT. Protein product: CASSPETALSPLHF.

The chain is built from TRBV5-1 and TRBJ1-1, with 7 bases fitting TRBD1. After removal of 4 bases from V and 1 base from J, the junction contained 4 bases not matched to a gene. This CDR3 spans 14 amino acids. In germline, CDR1 is SGHRS, CDR2 YFSETQ. The CDR3 sequence: CASSPQGGNTEAFF. CDR3 nucleotide sequence: TGCGCCAGCAGCCCTCAGGGGGGGAACACTGAAGCTTTCTTT.

In its sample, this clone was seen once. The chain links TRBV7-2 to TRBJ2-7, with no clear D. The CDR3 loop spans 13 amino acids. Germline V gives CDR1 SGHTA, CDR2 FQGNSA. V was clipped by 2 bases and J by 3 bases, with 8 bases between them. CDR3 sequence reads: CASSLPGVYEQYF. In nucleotides, the CDR3 is TGTGCCAGCAGCTTACCCGGAGTCTACGAGCAGTACTTC.

The chain employs TRBV27 and TRBJ1-4, with 7 bases aligning to TRBD1. V lost 1 base, J lost 0 bases, and 8 bases stayed unmatched. CDR1 is MNHEY, CDR2 SMNVEV, per germline (reference sequence). The CDR3 has 18 residues. CDR3 loop: CASSLLGGQSTTNEKLFF. The CDR3 coding sequence is TGTGCCAGCAGTTTATTGGGGGGACAGAGTACAACTAATGAAAAACTGTTTTTT.

This chain connects TRBV5-4 to TRBJ1-6; TRBD1 agrees at 7 bases. After removal of 2 bases from V and 6 bases from J, the junction contained 8 bases not matched to a gene. CDR3 length equals 16 residues. The V gene's germline CDR1 is SGHNT and CDR2 YYREEE (reference sequence). The CDR3 spells CASSLDTGVGNSPLHF. The DNA of the CDR3 is TGTGCCAGCAGCTTAGATACAGGGGTCGGTAATTCACCCCTCCACTTT. The full variable domain, completed using reference TRBV5-4 and TRBJ1-6, is ETGVTQSPTHLIKTRGQQVTLRCSSQSGHNTVSWYQQALGQGPQFIFQYYREEENGRGNFPPRFSGLQFPNYSSELNVNALELDDSALYLCASSLDTGVGNSPLHFGNGTRLTVT.